This T cell receptor beta chain stems from a study of human T cells and chemical hapten exposure. The time point was: patch test 2, 6 weeks after DPC sensitization. Treatment noted: therapeutic diphenylcyclopropenone sensitization with weekly scalp DPC. Total RNA was isolated from whole blood that had not been fractionated. Each patch test followed a blood draw. There are 15 residues in the CDR3. The V end was cut by 4 bases, the J end by 1 base, with 13 bases between. TCRdb reanalysed the RACE reads using MiXCR and keeps one entry per CDR3 protein. The table has about 42,000 distinct CDR3 sequences, 9.6% seen once; the top ten hold more than 13%. Points from the study as a whole: Compared with pre-sensitization or healthy control sets, expanded TCRs clustered more.

Worth noting for this clonotype: Its specificity is unknown.

This receptor was taken from a woman aged 25 to 39 with alopecia areata. Some clones in this sample may be carry-over from other donors' samples. The material sequenced was whole blood, taken in connection with sensitization to the hapten diphenylcyclopropenone (DPC). V usage is TRBV12-3 or TRBV12-4 and J usage is TRBJ2-5, with D maybe TRBD1 (8 bases). The CDR3 DNA reads TGTGCCAGCAGTTGGGGAGGGACAGGCCAAGAGACCCAGTACTTC. Translation: CASSWGGTGQETQYF.